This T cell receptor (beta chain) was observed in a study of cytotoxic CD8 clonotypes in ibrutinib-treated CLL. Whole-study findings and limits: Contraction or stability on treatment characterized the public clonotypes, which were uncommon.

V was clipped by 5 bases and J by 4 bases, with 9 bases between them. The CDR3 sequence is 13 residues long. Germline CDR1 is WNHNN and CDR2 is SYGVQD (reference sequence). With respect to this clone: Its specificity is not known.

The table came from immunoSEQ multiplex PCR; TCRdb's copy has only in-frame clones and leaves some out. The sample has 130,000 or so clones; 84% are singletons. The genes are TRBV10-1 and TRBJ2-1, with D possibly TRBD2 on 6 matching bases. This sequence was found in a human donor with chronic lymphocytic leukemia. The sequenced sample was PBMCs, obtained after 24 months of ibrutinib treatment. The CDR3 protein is CASSQSGYNEQFF. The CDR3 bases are TGCGCCAGCAGTCAGAGCGGGTACAATGAGCAGTTCTTC.